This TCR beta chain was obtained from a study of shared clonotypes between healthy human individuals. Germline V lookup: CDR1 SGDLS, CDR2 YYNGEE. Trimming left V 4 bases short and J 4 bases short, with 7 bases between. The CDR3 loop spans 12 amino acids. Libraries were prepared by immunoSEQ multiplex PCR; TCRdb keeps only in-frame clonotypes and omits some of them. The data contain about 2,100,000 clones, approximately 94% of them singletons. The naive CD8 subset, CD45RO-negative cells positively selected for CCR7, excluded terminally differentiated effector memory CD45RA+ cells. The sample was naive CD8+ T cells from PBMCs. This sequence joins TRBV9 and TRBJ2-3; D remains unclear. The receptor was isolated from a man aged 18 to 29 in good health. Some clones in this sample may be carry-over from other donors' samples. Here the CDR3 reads CASSLSPDTQYF. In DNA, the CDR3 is TGTGCCAGCAGCCTTTCTCCAGATACGCAGTATTTT.